The rows below give T cell receptor beta chains drawn from one sample of a study of OX40 agonist ivuxolimab in advanced cancers. TCRdb's copy holds only in-frame clones and misses some; the assay was immunoSEQ multiplex PCR. The data show 51,000 or so clones, with approximately 91% seen just once and 14% held by the top ten. This specimen consisted of CD4+ or CD8+ T cells sorted from blood, obtained in a trial of the OX40 agonist ivuxolimab. Every receptor here comes from an adult with an advanced solid tumor such as melanoma, head and neck, liver or kidney cancer. The CDR3 runs from the conserved cysteine through the conserved F or W. The order of the fields is V gene, clone size, D gene, J gene, CDR3 protein, CDR3 DNA. D genes are given only for firm matches. A clone size is listed for some rows: how often the clone was seen (once, few, many), or a class if it is expanded.

v_gene: TRBV4-2
abundance: once
d_gene: -
j_gene: TRBJ2-7
CDR3aa: CASSQEYGTSYEQYF
CDR3nt: TGTGCCAGCAGCCAAGAATACGGTACTTCCTACGAGCAGTACTTC

v_gene: TRBV4-1
abundance: -
d_gene: TRBD1
j_gene: TRBJ2-7
CDR3aa: CASSQERGRGYEQYF
CDR3nt: TGCGCCAGCAGCCAAGAGAGGGGCAGGGGGTACGAGCAGTACTTC

v_gene: TRBV9
abundance: -
d_gene: TRBD2
j_gene: TRBJ2-1
CDR3aa: CASSVVGGDYNEQFF
CDR3nt: TGTGCCAGCAGCGTAGTCGGGGGGGACTACAATGAGCAGTTCTTC

v_gene: TRBV7-9
abundance: once
d_gene: -
j_gene: TRBJ2-1
CDR3aa: CASSQAVGQGRNNEQFF
CDR3nt: TGTGCCAGCAGCCAAGCGGTCGGTCAGGGACGAAACAATGAGCAGTTCTTC

v_gene: TRBV7-9
abundance: once
d_gene: -
j_gene: TRBJ2-7
CDR3aa: CASSLGGGNNEQYF
CDR3nt: TGTGCCAGCAGCTTAGGAGGGGGAAACAACGAGCAGTACTTC

v_gene: TRBV5-6
abundance: -
d_gene: -
j_gene: TRBJ2-1
CDR3aa: CASSLGGYNEQFF
CDR3nt: TGTGCCAGCAGCTTGGGGGGTTACAATGAGCAGTTCTTC

v_gene: TRBV5-4
abundance: once
d_gene: TRBD1
j_gene: TRBJ2-7
CDR3aa: CASSQQGGADEQYF
CDR3nt: TGTGCCAGCAGCCAACAGGGGGGTGCAGACGAGCAGTACTTC

v_gene: TRBV6-5
abundance: -
d_gene: -
j_gene: TRBJ2-7
CDR3aa: CASDTGSEQYF
CDR3nt: TGTGCCAGCGATACAGGGAGTGAGCAGTACTTC

v_gene: TRBV27
abundance: few
d_gene: TRBD2
j_gene: TRBJ2-7
CDR3aa: CASSPGGPYEQYF
CDR3nt: TGTGCCAGCAGTCCGGGGGGACCCTACGAGCAGTACTTC

v_gene: TRBV6-5
abundance: -
d_gene: TRBD1
j_gene: TRBJ2-7
CDR3aa: CASRRPRDRSYEQYF
CDR3nt: TGTGCCAGCAGAAGACCCCGGGACAGATCCTACGAGCAGTACTTC

v_gene: TRBV30
abundance: -
d_gene: -
j_gene: TRBJ2-2
CDR3aa: CAWSVAAGELFF
CDR3nt: TGTGCCTGGAGTGTAGCGGCCGGGGAGCTGTTTTTT

v_gene: TRBV19
abundance: -
d_gene: -
j_gene: TRBJ1-1
CDR3aa: CASSIPIQAFF
CDR3nt: TGTGCCAGTAGTATCCCCATTCAGGCTTTCTTT

v_gene: TRBV7-8
abundance: -
d_gene: -
j_gene: TRBJ1-1
CDR3aa: CASSYRVKDTEAFF
CDR3nt: TGTGCCAGCAGCTATAGGGTCAAGGACACTGAAGCTTTCTTT

v_gene: TRBV5-4
abundance: -
d_gene: -
j_gene: TRBJ2-7
CDR3aa: CASSLGGDTLTYEQYF
CDR3nt: TGTGCCAGCAGCCTGGGGGGGGACACCCTCACCTACGAGCAGTACTTC

v_gene: TRBV6-1
abundance: -
d_gene: -
j_gene: TRBJ2-1
CDR3aa: CASSKRDSWGNEQFF
CDR3nt: TGTGCCAGCAGTAAGAGGGACTCCTGGGGGAATGAGCAGTTCTTC

v_gene: TRBV7-9
abundance: -
d_gene: TRBD2
j_gene: TRBJ2-1
CDR3aa: CASSPTGGRRYNEQFF
CDR3nt: TGTGCCAGCAGCCCGACCGGGGGGAGGCGCTACAATGAGCAGTTCTTC

v_gene: TRBV30
abundance: once
d_gene: -
j_gene: TRBJ1-1
CDR3aa: CAWSQGAGTSEAFF
CDR3nt: TGTGCCTGGAGCCAAGGGGCAGGCACGAGTGAAGCTTTCTTT

v_gene: TRBV2
abundance: -
d_gene: -
j_gene: TRBJ2-3
CDR3aa: CASSDLGTHLGGDAGADTQYF
CDR3nt: TGTGCCAGCAGTGATCTAGGGACACATTTGGGCGGGGACGCGGGGGCAGATACGCAGTATTTT

v_gene: TRBV29-1
abundance: -
d_gene: TRBD1
j_gene: TRBJ1-2
CDR3aa: CSVPTGGSYGYTF
CDR3nt: TGCAGCGTTCCGACAGGGGGATCCTATGGCTACACCTTC

v_gene: TRBV19
abundance: -
d_gene: -
j_gene: TRBJ2-7
CDR3aa: CATAGGTGNLRDEQYF
CDR3nt: TGTGCCACTGCGGGGGGGACAGGGAACTTAAGGGACGAGCAGTACTTC

v_gene: TRBV30
abundance: -
d_gene: -
j_gene: TRBJ1-1
CDR3aa: CAWSVSLFEAFF
CDR3nt: TGTGCCTGGAGTGTGTCCCTCTTTGAAGCTTTCTTT

v_gene: TRBV9
abundance: once
d_gene: TRBD2
j_gene: TRBJ2-1
CDR3aa: CASSGGGASYNEQFF
CDR3nt: TGTGCCAGCAGCGGCGGGGGGGCCTCCTACAATGAGCAGTTCTTC

v_gene: TRBV4-1
abundance: once
d_gene: -
j_gene: TRBJ2-1
CDR3aa: CASSQRMRGGGLDNEQFF
CDR3nt: TGCGCCAGCAGCCAACGGATGAGGGGCGGGGGCTTAGACAATGAGCAGTTCTTC

v_gene: TRBV4-3
abundance: -
d_gene: TRBD1
j_gene: TRBJ2-7
CDR3aa: CASSQAQGAREQYF
CDR3nt: TGCGCCAGCAGCCAAGCGCAGGGGGCGAGGGAGCAGTACTTC

v_gene: TRBV9
abundance: once
d_gene: TRBD1
j_gene: TRBJ2-7
CDR3aa: CASSAGTGGYEQYF
CDR3nt: TGTGCCAGCAGCGCAGGAACAGGGGGCTACGAGCAGTACTTC

v_gene: TRBV6-5
abundance: -
d_gene: -
j_gene: TRBJ1-2
CDR3aa: CASSFTGGDYGYTF
CDR3nt: TGTGCCAGCAGTTTCACGGGAGGGGACTATGGCTACACCTTC

v_gene: TRBV27
abundance: once
d_gene: -
j_gene: TRBJ2-4
CDR3aa: CASSLGSGPGDIQYF
CDR3nt: TGTGCCAGCAGTTTAGGGTCGGGGCCGGGGGACATTCAGTACTTC

v_gene: TRBV7-2
abundance: -
d_gene: -
j_gene: TRBJ1-2
CDR3aa: CASSHVGSGYGYTF
CDR3nt: TGTGCCAGCAGCCATGTTGGGTCGGGATATGGCTACACCTTC

v_gene: TRBV7-9
abundance: -
d_gene: -
j_gene: TRBJ2-7
CDR3aa: CASSAVIWNSYEQYF
CDR3nt: TGTGCCAGCAGCGCCGTCATTTGGAACTCCTACGAGCAGTACTTC

v_gene: TRBV10-3
abundance: -
d_gene: -
j_gene: TRBJ1-2
CDR3aa: CAISESQVLYGYTF
CDR3nt: TGTGCCATCAGTGAGTCACAGGTACTCTATGGCTACACCTTC

v_gene: TRBV30
abundance: -
d_gene: -
j_gene: TRBJ1-6
CDR3aa: CAWSVPVSYNSPLHF
CDR3nt: TGTGCCTGGAGTGTACCAGTGAGCTATAATTCACCCCTCCACTTT

v_gene: TRBV29-1
abundance: -
d_gene: -
j_gene: TRBJ2-3
CDR3aa: CSVRGIGTDTQYF
CDR3nt: TGCAGCGTACGGGGGATTGGCACAGATACGCAGTATTTT

v_gene: TRBV27
abundance: -
d_gene: TRBD2
j_gene: TRBJ2-7
CDR3aa: CASSLTSGGLEQYF
CDR3nt: TGTGCCAGCAGTTTGACTAGCGGGGGGCTGGAGCAGTACTTC

v_gene: TRBV6-6
abundance: -
d_gene: -
j_gene: TRBJ1-1
CDR3aa: CASSERESEAFF
CDR3nt: TGTGCCAGCAGTGAGCGTGAGTCTGAAGCTTTCTTT

v_gene: TRBV30
abundance: -
d_gene: -
j_gene: TRBJ1-2
CDR3aa: CAWSVGRDYGYTF
CDR3nt: TGTGCCTGGAGTGTTGGCAGGGACTATGGCTACACCTTC

v_gene: TRBV7-6
abundance: -
d_gene: TRBD1
j_gene: TRBJ1-4
CDR3aa: CASSRGTGRNEKLFF
CDR3nt: TGTGCCAGCAGCAGGGGGACAGGTCGGAATGAAAAACTGTTTTTT

v_gene: TRBV6-5
abundance: -
d_gene: TRBD1
j_gene: TRBJ2-5
CDR3aa: CASRPGTGQETQYF
CDR3nt: TGTGCCAGCAGGCCCGGGACAGGTCAAGAGACCCAGTACTTC

v_gene: TRBV19
abundance: few
d_gene: -
j_gene: TRBJ1-1
CDR3aa: CASSPGTFNTEAFF
CDR3nt: TGTGCCAGTAGTCCCGGGACATTCAACACTGAAGCTTTCTTT

v_gene: TRBV30
abundance: -
d_gene: -
j_gene: TRBJ1-1
CDR3aa: CAWSYNTEAFF
CDR3nt: TGTGCCTGGAGTTACAACACTGAAGCTTTCTTT

v_gene: TRBV30
abundance: -
d_gene: -
j_gene: TRBJ1-1
CDR3aa: CAWSANSGSEAFF
CDR3nt: TGTGCCTGGAGTGCGAATAGTGGATCTGAAGCTTTCTTT

v_gene: TRBV6-5
abundance: -
d_gene: -
j_gene: TRBJ2-7
CDR3aa: CASSESGATYEQYF
CDR3nt: TGTGCCAGCAGTGAATCAGGCGCAACCTACGAGCAGTACTTC

v_gene: TRBV7-6
abundance: -
d_gene: -
j_gene: TRBJ2-7
CDR3aa: CASSNSYEQYF
CDR3nt: TGTGCCAGCAGCAACTCCTACGAGCAGTACTTC

v_gene: TRBV7-9
abundance: -
d_gene: -
j_gene: TRBJ1-2
CDR3aa: CASSLEGGGYGYTF
CDR3nt: TGTGCCAGCAGCTTAGAGGGAGGGGGCTATGGCTACACCTTC

v_gene: TRBV27
abundance: -
d_gene: -
j_gene: TRBJ2-5
CDR3aa: CASSPDGPEQETQYF
CDR3nt: TGTGCCAGCAGCCCGGACGGACCCGAACAAGAGACCCAGTACTTC

v_gene: TRBV19
abundance: medium-sized
d_gene: -
j_gene: TRBJ1-6
CDR3aa: CASSIQGANYSPLHF
CDR3nt: TGTGCCAGTAGTATCCAGGGAGCTAACTATTCACCCCTCCACTTT

v_gene: TRBV7-9
abundance: -
d_gene: TRBD1
j_gene: TRBJ1-6
CDR3aa: CASSPGQGTYNSPLHF
CDR3nt: TGTGCCAGCAGCCCGGGACAGGGTACCTATAATTCACCCCTCCACTTT